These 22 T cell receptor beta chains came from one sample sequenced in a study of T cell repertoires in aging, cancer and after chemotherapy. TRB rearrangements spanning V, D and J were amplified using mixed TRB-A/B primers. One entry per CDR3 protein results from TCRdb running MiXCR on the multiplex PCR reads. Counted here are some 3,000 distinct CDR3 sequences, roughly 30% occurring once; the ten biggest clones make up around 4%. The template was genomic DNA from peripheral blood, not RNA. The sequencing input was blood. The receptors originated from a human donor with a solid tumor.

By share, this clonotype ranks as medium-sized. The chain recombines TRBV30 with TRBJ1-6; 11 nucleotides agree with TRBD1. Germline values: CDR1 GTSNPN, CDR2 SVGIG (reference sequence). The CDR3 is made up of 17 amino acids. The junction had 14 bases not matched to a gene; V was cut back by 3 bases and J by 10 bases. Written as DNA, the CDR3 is TGTGCCTGGAGGACACCGTTAGGGGACAGGGGGAACTCACCCCTCCACTTT. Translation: CAWRTPLGDRGNSPLHF.

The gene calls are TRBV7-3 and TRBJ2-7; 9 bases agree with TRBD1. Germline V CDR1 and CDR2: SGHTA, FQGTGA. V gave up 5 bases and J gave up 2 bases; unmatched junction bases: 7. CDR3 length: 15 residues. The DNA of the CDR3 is TGTGCCAGCAGCAAGGGACAGGGCAACCCCTACGAGCAGTACTTC. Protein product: CASSKGQGNPYEQYF.

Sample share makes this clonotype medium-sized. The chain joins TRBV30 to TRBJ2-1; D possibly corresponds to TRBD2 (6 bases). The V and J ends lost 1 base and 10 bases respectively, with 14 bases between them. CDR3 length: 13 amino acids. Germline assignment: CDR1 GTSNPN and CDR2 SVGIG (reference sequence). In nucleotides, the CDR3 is TGTGCCTGGAGTGGGGACTCCCGGTCAGAGCAGTTCTTC. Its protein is CAWSGDSRSEQFF.

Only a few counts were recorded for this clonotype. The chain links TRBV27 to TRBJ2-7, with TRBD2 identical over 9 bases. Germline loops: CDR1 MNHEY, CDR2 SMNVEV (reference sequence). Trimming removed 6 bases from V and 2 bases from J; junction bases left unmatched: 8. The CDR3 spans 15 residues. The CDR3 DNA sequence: TGTGCCAGCAGGATTACTAGCGGGTCGACCTACGAGCAGTACTTC. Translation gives CASRITSGSTYEQYF.

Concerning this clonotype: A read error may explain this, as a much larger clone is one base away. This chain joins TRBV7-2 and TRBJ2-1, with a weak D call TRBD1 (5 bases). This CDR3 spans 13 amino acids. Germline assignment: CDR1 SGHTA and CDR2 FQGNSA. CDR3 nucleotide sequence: TGTGCCAGCAGCTTCAGGGCCGACAATAAGCAGTTCTTC. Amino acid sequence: CASSFRADNKQFF.

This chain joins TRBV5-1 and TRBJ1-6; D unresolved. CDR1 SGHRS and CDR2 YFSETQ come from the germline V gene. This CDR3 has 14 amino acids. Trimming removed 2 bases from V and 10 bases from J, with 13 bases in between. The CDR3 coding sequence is TGCGCCAGCAGCTTAAAGGGCTACGACTCACCCCTCCACTTT. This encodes CASSLKGYDSPLHF.

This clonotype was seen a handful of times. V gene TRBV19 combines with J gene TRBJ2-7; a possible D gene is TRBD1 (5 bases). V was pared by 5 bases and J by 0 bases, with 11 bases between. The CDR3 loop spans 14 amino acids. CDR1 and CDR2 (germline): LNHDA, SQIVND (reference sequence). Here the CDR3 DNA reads TGTGCCAGTAGTTATAAGGGGTCCTCCTACGAGCAGTACTTC. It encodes CASSYKGSSYEQYF.

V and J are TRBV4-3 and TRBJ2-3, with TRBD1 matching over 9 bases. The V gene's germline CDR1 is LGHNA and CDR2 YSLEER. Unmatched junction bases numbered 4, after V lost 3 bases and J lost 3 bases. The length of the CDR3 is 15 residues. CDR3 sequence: CASSQRGQGTDTQYF. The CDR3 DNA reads TGCGCCAGCAGCCAGAGGGGACAGGGTACAGATACGCAGTATTTT.

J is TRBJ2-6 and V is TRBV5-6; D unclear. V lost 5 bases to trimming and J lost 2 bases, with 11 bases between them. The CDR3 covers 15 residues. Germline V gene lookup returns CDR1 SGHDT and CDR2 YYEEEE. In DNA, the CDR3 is TGTGCCAGCAGTTCTGAACATCCTGGGGCCAACGTCCTGACTTTC. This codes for CASSSEHPGANVLTF.

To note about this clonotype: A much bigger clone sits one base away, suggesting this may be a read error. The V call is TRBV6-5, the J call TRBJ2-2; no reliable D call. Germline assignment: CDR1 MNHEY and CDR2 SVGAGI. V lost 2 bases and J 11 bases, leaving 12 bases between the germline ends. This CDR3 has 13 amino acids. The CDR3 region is CASSYLGPDELFF. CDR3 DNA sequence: TGTGCCAGCAGTTACCTCGGACCGGACGAGCTGTTTTTT.

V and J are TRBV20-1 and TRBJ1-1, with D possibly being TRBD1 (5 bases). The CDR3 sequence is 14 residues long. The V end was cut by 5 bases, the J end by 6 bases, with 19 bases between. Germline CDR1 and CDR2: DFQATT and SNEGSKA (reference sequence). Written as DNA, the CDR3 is TGCAGTGCTCCCCTCATGGGGCAGGCCGCTGAAGCTTTCTTT. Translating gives CSAPLMGQAAEAFF.

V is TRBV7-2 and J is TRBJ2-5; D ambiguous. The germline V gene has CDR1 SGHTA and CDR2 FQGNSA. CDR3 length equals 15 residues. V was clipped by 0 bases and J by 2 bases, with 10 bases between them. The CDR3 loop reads CASSLAGSSQETQYF. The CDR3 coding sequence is TGTGCCAGCAGCTTAGCTGGCAGCTCACAAGAGACCCAGTACTTC.

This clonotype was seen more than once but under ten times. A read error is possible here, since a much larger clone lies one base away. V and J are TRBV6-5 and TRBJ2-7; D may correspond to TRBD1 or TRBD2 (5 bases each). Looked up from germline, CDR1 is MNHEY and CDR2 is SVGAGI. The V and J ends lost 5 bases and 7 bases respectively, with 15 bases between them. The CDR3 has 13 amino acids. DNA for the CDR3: TGTGCCAGCAGTGGGGGTGTAAGGCATGAGCAGTACTTC. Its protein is CASSGGVRHEQYF.

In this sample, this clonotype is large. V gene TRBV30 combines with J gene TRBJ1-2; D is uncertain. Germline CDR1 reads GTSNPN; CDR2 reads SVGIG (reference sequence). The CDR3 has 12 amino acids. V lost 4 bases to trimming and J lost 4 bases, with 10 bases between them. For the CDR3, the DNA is TGTGCCTGGACTCCTGGGCCCTATGGCTACACCTTC. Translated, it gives CAWTPGPYGYTF.

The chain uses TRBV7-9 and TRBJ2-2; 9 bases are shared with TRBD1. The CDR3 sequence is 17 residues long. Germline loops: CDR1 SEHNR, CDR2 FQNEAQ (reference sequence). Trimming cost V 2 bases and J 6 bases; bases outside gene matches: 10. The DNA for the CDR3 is TGTGCCAGCAGCTTACGTATGGGGACAGGGATTCCCGGGGAGCTGTTTTTT. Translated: CASSLRMGTGIPGELFF.

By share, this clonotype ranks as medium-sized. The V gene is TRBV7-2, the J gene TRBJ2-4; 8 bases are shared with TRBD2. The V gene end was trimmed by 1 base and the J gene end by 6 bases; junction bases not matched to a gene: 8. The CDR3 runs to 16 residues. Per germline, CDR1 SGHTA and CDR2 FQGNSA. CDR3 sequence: CASSLDPAGAGNIQYF. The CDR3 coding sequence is TGTGCCAGCAGCTTAGATCCAGCGGGAGCTGGAAACATTCAGTACTTC.

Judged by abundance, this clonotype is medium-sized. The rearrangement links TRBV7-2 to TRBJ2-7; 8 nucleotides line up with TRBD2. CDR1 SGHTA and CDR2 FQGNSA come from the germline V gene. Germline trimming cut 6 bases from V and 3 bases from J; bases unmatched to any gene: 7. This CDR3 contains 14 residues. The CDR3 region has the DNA TGTGCCAGCAGTTTCGGGGGGGGAGACTACGAGCAGTACTTC. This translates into CASSFGGGDYEQYF.

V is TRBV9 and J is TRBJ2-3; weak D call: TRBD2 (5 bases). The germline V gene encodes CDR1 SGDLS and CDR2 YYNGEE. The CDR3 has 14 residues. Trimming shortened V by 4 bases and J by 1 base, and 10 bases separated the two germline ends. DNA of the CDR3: TGTGCCAGCAGCATCACCGGGGGCACAGATACGCAGTATTTT. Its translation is CASSITGGTDTQYF.

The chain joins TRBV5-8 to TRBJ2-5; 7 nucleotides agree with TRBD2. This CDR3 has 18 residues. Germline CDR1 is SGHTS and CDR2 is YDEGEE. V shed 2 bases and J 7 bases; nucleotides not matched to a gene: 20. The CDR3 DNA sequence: TGTGCCAGCAGCTTCTGGCCCCTGTGGGGGGAGGAGCGGGGGACCCAGTACTTC. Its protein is CASSFWPLWGEERGTQYF.

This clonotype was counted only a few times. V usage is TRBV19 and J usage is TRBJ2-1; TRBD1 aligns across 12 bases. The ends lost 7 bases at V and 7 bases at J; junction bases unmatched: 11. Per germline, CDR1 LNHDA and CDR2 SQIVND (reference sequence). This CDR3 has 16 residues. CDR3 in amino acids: CASTPSRDRGRNEQFF. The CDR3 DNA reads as TGTGCCAGTACCCCCTCCCGGGACAGGGGGCGTAATGAGCAGTTCTTC.

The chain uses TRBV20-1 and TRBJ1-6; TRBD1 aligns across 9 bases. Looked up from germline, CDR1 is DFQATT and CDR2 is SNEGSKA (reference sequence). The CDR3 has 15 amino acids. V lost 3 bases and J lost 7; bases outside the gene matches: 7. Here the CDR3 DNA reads TGCAGTGCTAGGGACACCGGGACAGGGAATTCACCCCTCCACTTT. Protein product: CSARDTGTGNSPLHF.

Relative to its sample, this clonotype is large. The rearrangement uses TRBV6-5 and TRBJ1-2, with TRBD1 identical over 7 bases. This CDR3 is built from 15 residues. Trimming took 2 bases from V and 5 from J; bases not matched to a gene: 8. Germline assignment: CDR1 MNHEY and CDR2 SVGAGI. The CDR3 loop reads CASSYRDSRGYGYTF. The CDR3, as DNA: TGTGCCAGCAGTTACCGGGACAGCAGAGGGTATGGCTACACCTTC.